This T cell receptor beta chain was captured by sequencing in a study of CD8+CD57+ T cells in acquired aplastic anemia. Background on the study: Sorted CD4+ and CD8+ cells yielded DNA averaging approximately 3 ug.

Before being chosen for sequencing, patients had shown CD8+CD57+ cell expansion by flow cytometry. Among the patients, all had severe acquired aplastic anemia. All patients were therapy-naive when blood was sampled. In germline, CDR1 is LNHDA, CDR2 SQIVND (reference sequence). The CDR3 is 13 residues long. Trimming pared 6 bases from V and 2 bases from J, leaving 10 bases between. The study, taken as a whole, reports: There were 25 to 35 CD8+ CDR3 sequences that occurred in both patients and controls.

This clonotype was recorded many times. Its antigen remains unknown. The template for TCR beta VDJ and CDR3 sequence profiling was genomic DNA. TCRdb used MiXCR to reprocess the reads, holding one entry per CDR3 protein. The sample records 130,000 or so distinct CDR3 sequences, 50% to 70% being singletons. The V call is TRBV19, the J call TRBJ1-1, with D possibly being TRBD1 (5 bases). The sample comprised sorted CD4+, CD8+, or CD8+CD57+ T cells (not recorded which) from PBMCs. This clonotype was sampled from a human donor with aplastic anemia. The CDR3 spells CASSLRGNTEAFF. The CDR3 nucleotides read TGTGCCAGTAGCCTAAGGGGAAACACTGAAGCTTTCTTT. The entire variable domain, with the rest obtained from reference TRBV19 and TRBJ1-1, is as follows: DGGITQSPKYLFRKEGQNVTLSCEQNLNHDAMYWYRQDPGQGLRLIYYSQIVNDFQKGDIAEGYSVSREKKESFPLTVTSAQKNPTAFYLCASSLRGNTEAFFGQGTRLTVV.